This TCR beta chain was recorded in a study of OX40 agonist ivuxolimab in advanced cancers. The CDR3 runs 15 residues. V gave up 5 bases and J gave up 8 bases; unmatched junction bases: 12. Germline lookup yields CDR1 SGHTS and CDR2 YDEGEE. The data were produced by immunoSEQ multiplex PCR, yet TCRdb's version contains in-frame clones alone and is incomplete. The profile shows some 68,000 clones, 86% of them singletons. The source material was CD4+ or CD8+ T cells sorted from blood, sampled in a trial of the OX40 agonist ivuxolimab. V is TRBV5-8 and J is TRBJ1-4; 7 positions agree with TRBD1. The TCR was taken from an adult with an advanced solid tumor such as melanoma, head and neck, liver or kidney cancer. The CDR3 spells CASRPSGTAREKLFF. The CDR3 DNA follows: TGTGCCAGCAGACCTTCCGGGACAGCCAGGGAAAAACTGTTTTTT.